This T cell receptor beta chain was profiled in a study of T cell responses to AZD1222 COVID-19 vaccine. Clones were read by immunoSEQ multiplex PCR, and TCRdb kept only the in-frame ones, dropping some. The data show around 120,000 clones, 80% to 90% seen once. Comment on this clone: Its antigen is unknown.

The CDR3 extends over 15 amino acids. Trimming cost V 3 bases and J 5 bases; bases outside gene matches: 9. Germline-derived CDR1 and CDR2 are ENHRY and SYGVKD. Study findings and constraints: Vaccine-associated CD4 TCRs spanned spike, dominant at 160-218 and 743-854. Increased Spike-specific TCR breadth and depth were observed after two AZD1222 doses. The study identified only five to seven AZD1222 recipients as seropositive at baseline. Researchers took repertoire samples only after the peak T cell response had come.

Sequenced here: peripheral blood, sampled on day 0 of AZD1222 vaccination. The rearrangement links TRBV10-3 to TRBJ2-5; 7 positions agree with TRBD1. This TCR was recovered from an adult in good health. DNA for the CDR3: TGTGCCATCAGTGACCCCCGACAGGGTGACGAGACCCAGTACTTC. This sequence encodes CAISDPRQGDETQYF.